This T cell receptor beta chain was sequenced during a study of blood T cell repertoires in COVID-19. The wider study: Spain, Italy and the United States supplied samples that represented acute and convalescent COVID-19. In each case, the material was cDNA or gDNA derived from T cells, B-cell-depleted T cells, or PBMCs.

A Seattle source enrolled patients during active infection and followed them longitudinally. The germline CDR1 and CDR2 sequences are SGHRS and YFSETQ. This CDR3 is built from 17 residues. V lost 3 bases, J lost 0 bases, and 3 bases stayed unmatched. Original handling: It was from reference gene primer amplification that nucleated cell counts were estimated. Libraries were prepared by immunoSEQ multiplex PCR; TCRdb keeps only in-frame clonotypes and omits some of them. From that table come the V and J calls and clone size; the DNA was used to work out D and trimming. The sample consists of tens of thousands of clones, approximately 88% of them appearing once.

This clonotype was obtained from a man aged 55 to 70 with COVID-19, enrolled during active disease. The chain is built from TRBV5-1 and TRBJ2-2; 12 bases fit TRBD2. The sample consisted of peripheral blood. CDR3 protein: CASSSGLAGSNTGELFF. The CDR3 nucleotides are TGCGCCAGCAGCTCGGGACTAGCGGGCTCGAACACCGGGGAGCTGTTTTTT.